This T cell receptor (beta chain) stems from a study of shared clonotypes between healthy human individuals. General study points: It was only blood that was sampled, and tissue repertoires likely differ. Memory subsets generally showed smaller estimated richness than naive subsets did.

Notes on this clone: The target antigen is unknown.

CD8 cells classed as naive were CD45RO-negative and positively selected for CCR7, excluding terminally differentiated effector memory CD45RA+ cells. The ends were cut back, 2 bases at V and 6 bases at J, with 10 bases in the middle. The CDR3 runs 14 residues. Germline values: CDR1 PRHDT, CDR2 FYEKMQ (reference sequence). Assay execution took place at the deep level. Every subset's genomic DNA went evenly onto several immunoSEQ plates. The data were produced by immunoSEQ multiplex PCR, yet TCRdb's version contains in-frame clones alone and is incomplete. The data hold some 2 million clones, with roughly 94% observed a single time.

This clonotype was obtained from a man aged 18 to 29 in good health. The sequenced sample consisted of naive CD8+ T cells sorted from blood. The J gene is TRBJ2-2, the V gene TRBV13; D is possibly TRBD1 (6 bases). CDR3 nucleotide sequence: TGTGCCAGCAGCTTAATAGGGGGTGCCGGGGAGCTGTTTTTT. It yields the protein CASSLIGGAGELFF.